What follows are 4 T cell receptor beta chains derived from one specimen sequenced in a study of OX40 agonist ivuxolimab in advanced cancers. TCRdb's copy holds only in-frame clones and misses some; the assay was immunoSEQ multiplex PCR. Of 78,000 or so clones listed, 88% are singletons. The material sequenced was CD4+ or CD8+ T cells sorted from blood, taken in a trial of the OX40 agonist ivuxolimab. These receptor sequences come from an adult with an advanced solid tumor such as melanoma, head and neck, liver or kidney cancer.

This chain connects TRBV7-9 to TRBJ1-5; D may be TRBD1 (6 bases). The germline V and J ends were trimmed by 1 base and 7 bases, with 11 bases remaining between them. The germline gives CDR1 SEHNR, CDR2 FQNEAQ (reference sequence). The CDR3 covers 14 residues. The CDR3 is CASSLGTGWQPQHF. In nucleotides, the CDR3 is TGTGCCAGCAGCTTAGGTACAGGGTGGCAGCCCCAGCATTTT.

V gene TRBV19 combines with J gene TRBJ2-6; D ambiguous. CDR3 length: 14 amino acids. V lost 6 bases to trimming and J lost 2 bases, with 8 bases between them. Looked up from germline, CDR1 is LNHDA and CDR2 is SQIVND (reference sequence). CDR3 loop: CASSLVAGANVLTF. Written as DNA, the CDR3 is TGTGCCAGTAGCCTGGTAGCTGGGGCCAACGTCCTGACTTTC.

The CDR3, as DNA: TGTGCCAGCAGTCCACAGGGGTTTAATGAAAAACTGTTTTTT. Residues: CASSPQGFNEKLFF. The V and J genes are TRBV6-6 and TRBJ1-4; 7 positions match TRBD1. The CDR3 is made up of 14 amino acids. V gave up 5 bases and J gave up 4 bases; unmatched junction bases: 4. Germline lookup yields CDR1 MNHNY and CDR2 SVGAGI (reference sequence).

This rearrangement joins TRBV29-1 to TRBJ2-7, with D possibly being TRBD1 (5 bases). The CDR3 runs 12 residues. Per the germline V gene, CDR1 is SQVTM and CDR2 is ANQGSEA. Trimming took off 7 bases at V and 6 bases at J, with 16 bases between the two ends. In DNA form, the CDR3 reads TGCAGCGGAGTTAAAGGGGTGGGCGAGCAGTACTTC. The encoded protein is CSGVKGVGEQYF.